Listed below are T cell receptor beta chains from one sample, sequenced in a study of blood T cell repertoires in COVID-19. The repertoire was sequenced with immunoSEQ multiplex PCR; TCRdb's copy has only in-frame clones and lacks some. The repertoire holds a few hundred thousand clones, 80% to 95% seen once, with 0.8% to 0.9% in the top ten. What was sequenced was PBMCs or T cells enriched from blood (not recorded which). The origin of the receptors is a woman between 40 and 50 years old who had been exposed to COVID-19. The CDR3 runs from the conserved cysteine through the conserved F or W. Each record gives: CDR3 DNA, CDR3 protein, clone size, D gene, V gene, J gene. D genes are given only for firm matches. Expanded clones are given a class, and other clones once, few, many or no size at all.

cdr3_nt: TGTGCCAGCAGCTTTAGGGAGGGACAGGGAATACCTAACTATGGCTACACCTTC; cdr3_aa: CASSFREGQGIPNYGYTF; clone_size: .; d_call: TRBD1; v_call: TRBV7-8; j_call: TRBJ1-2
cdr3_nt: TGCAGCGTTGTGGGCAGAGACGACAAAGATACGCAGTATTTT; cdr3_aa: CSVVGRDDKDTQYF; clone_size: .; d_call: .; v_call: TRBV29-1; j_call: TRBJ2-3
cdr3_nt: TGTGCCAGCAGCAAAACTGGACTAGCGGGGGGTGAGCAGTTCTTC; cdr3_aa: CASSKTGLAGGEQFF; clone_size: .; d_call: .; v_call: TRBV21-1; j_call: TRBJ2-1
cdr3_nt: TGTGCCAGCAGCCCAAGGGGGCTGGCGGTGAACACTGAAGCTTTCTTT; cdr3_aa: CASSPRGLAVNTEAFF; clone_size: .; d_call: TRBD1; v_call: TRBV5-5; j_call: TRBJ1-1
cdr3_nt: TGTGCCAGCAGCCTTGGATGGAGATCAGATACGCAGTATTTT; cdr3_aa: CASSLGWRSDTQYF; clone_size: .; d_call: .; v_call: TRBV9; j_call: TRBJ2-3
cdr3_nt: TGTGCCAGCAGCCCCCAGCGGCGGCAAGAGACCCAGTACTTC; cdr3_aa: CASSPQRRQETQYF; clone_size: .; d_call: .; v_call: TRBV3-1/TRBV3-2; j_call: TRBJ2-5
cdr3_nt: TGTGCCAGCAGCTTAGGTAGGGGGAACACTGAAGCTTTCTTT; cdr3_aa: CASSLGRGNTEAFF; clone_size: .; d_call: .; v_call: TRBV7-3; j_call: TRBJ1-1
cdr3_nt: TGTGCCAGCAGCGCTACAGGGAGTGGAAACACCATATATTTT; cdr3_aa: CASSATGSGNTIYF; clone_size: .; d_call: .; v_call: TRBV9; j_call: TRBJ1-3
cdr3_nt: TGTGCCAGCAGCCAAGGACCCTTAGTCGGGACTAGTAGAGAGACCCAGTACTTC; cdr3_aa: CASSQGPLVGTSRETQYF; clone_size: .; d_call: TRBD2; v_call: TRBV14; j_call: TRBJ2-5
cdr3_nt: TGTGCCAGCAGTTTACTTGGAAACACCATATATTTT; cdr3_aa: CASSLLGNTIYF; clone_size: .; d_call: .; v_call: TRBV12-3/TRBV12-4; j_call: TRBJ1-3
cdr3_nt: TGTGCCAGTAGTATAGATCGGTCCCTGTTCAATCAGCCCCAGCATTTT; cdr3_aa: CASSIDRSLFNQPQHF; clone_size: .; d_call: .; v_call: TRBV19; j_call: TRBJ1-5
cdr3_nt: TGCAGCGCTGCGGGACAGGGGAAGGGCTACACCTTC; cdr3_aa: CSAAGQGKGYTF; clone_size: .; d_call: TRBD1; v_call: TRBV29-1; j_call: TRBJ1-2
cdr3_nt: TGCGCCAGCAGTACGAGCGGGAGCACGACAGATACGCAGTATTTT; cdr3_aa: CASSTSGSTTDTQYF; clone_size: .; d_call: TRBD2; v_call: TRBV10-1; j_call: TRBJ2-3
cdr3_nt: TGTGCCAGCAGCGTAGAACCCCCGAGGGAACTGTTTTTT; cdr3_aa: CASSVEPPRELFF; clone_size: .; d_call: .; v_call: TRBV9; j_call: TRBJ1-4
cdr3_nt: TGTGCCAGCTCCGGGACTGGGGCCAACGTCCTGACTTTC; cdr3_aa: CASSGTGANVLTF; clone_size: once; d_call: .; v_call: TRBV21-1; j_call: TRBJ2-6
cdr3_nt: TGTGCCAGCAGTTTACCCCCTTACAATGAGCAGTTCTTC; cdr3_aa: CASSLPPYNEQFF; clone_size: once; d_call: .; v_call: TRBV27; j_call: TRBJ2-1
cdr3_nt: TGCGCCAGCAGCCAAGAAGAGGGTATGACAGGGGGGAGCACTGAAGCTTTCTTT; cdr3_aa: CASSQEEGMTGGSTEAFF; clone_size: .; d_call: TRBD1; v_call: TRBV4-1; j_call: TRBJ1-1
cdr3_nt: TGCGCCAGCAGCACCCAGGGACAGGGGGTCGGAGAGCAGTTCTTC; cdr3_aa: CASSTQGQGVGEQFF; clone_size: .; d_call: TRBD1; v_call: TRBV5-1; j_call: TRBJ2-1
cdr3_nt: TGTGCCAGCAGTCCCACAGCGGGAGGGCCGCTCGAGCAGTACTTC; cdr3_aa: CASSPTAGGPLEQYF; clone_size: .; d_call: TRBD2; v_call: TRBV6-2/TRBV6-3; j_call: TRBJ2-7
cdr3_nt: TGTGCCAGCAGCTTGCCACAAGAGACCCAGTACTTC; cdr3_aa: CASSLPQETQYF; clone_size: .; d_call: .; v_call: TRBV5-6; j_call: TRBJ2-5
cdr3_nt: TGTGCCAGCAGCTTATCCGGCGGGAGGGGAAGAGAGACCCAGTACTTC; cdr3_aa: CASSLSGGRGRETQYF; clone_size: .; d_call: TRBD2; v_call: TRBV7-9; j_call: TRBJ2-5
cdr3_nt: TGTGCCAGCAGTGATCCGACAGGGGGCGGCTACACCTTC; cdr3_aa: CASSDPTGGGYTF; clone_size: .; d_call: TRBD1; v_call: TRBV6-1; j_call: TRBJ1-2
cdr3_nt: TGCGCCAGCAGCCAAGACCCCCCTGGCGGAAGCTCCTACAATGAGCAGTTCTTC; cdr3_aa: CASSQDPPGGSSYNEQFF; clone_size: .; d_call: .; v_call: TRBV4-3; j_call: TRBJ2-1
cdr3_nt: TGTGCCAGCAGCCAAGGGGTCTCTGGAAACACCATATATTTT; cdr3_aa: CASSQGVSGNTIYF; clone_size: few; d_call: .; v_call: TRBV7-2; j_call: TRBJ1-3
cdr3_nt: TGTGCCAGCTCACCAAGACAGGGGGTGGGAACTGAAGCTTTCTTT; cdr3_aa: CASSPRQGVGTEAFF; clone_size: .; d_call: TRBD1; v_call: TRBV18; j_call: TRBJ1-1
cdr3_nt: TGTGCCAGCAGCTTTGAGGGTAATCCCACAGATACGCAGTATTTT; cdr3_aa: CASSFEGNPTDTQYF; clone_size: .; d_call: .; v_call: TRBV5-4; j_call: TRBJ2-3
cdr3_nt: TGTGCCAGTAGTGACCGACAGTCCACCTACGAGCAGTACTTC; cdr3_aa: CASSDRQSTYEQYF; clone_size: .; d_call: .; v_call: TRBV19; j_call: TRBJ2-7
cdr3_nt: TGCGCCAGCAGACAGGCCAATGAAAAACTGTTTTTT; cdr3_aa: CASRQANEKLFF; clone_size: .; d_call: .; v_call: TRBV5-1; j_call: TRBJ1-4